Each of the 5 T cell receptor beta chains below was sequenced from the same sample in a study of blood T cell repertoires in COVID-19 (dated by TCRdb to about 2020). Receptor libraries were prepared by the immunoSEQ multiplex PCR assay. The source is immuneACCESS, and TCRdb retained only in-frame sequences with V and J called. Part of the clones is not carried over; for the studies checked, unresolved V genes explain less than half of this, and the remainder is unexplained. Counted in this sample were under 300,000 clones; nearly 95% of them appeared once. Clones ranked in the top ten supply roughly 0.79% of the sample. Material: peripheral blood. These receptors all stem from a man aged 25 to 40 with COVID-19, enrolled during active disease.

This chain joins TRBV4-1 and TRBJ1-4; unclear D gene. CDR3 length: 15 amino acids. Per the germline V gene, CDR1 is MGHRA and CDR2 is YSYEKL. Trimming pared 1 base from V and 4 bases from J, leaving 10 bases between. CDR3 sequence (DNA): TGCGCCAGCAGCCAAGTCCACGAGTTTAATGAAAAACTGTTTTTT. Translation: CASSQVHEFNEKLFF.

The rearrangement uses TRBV9 and TRBJ1-2; D perhaps matches TRBD1 (5 bases). V lost 4 bases, J lost 8 bases, and 12 bases lay in between. The CDR3 runs 12 residues. Germline CDR1 reads SGDLS; CDR2 reads YYNGEE. CDR3 sequence (DNA): TGTGCCAGCAGCCCCGCCCAGGGAGGCTACACCTTC. Protein product: CASSPAQGGYTF.

This chain connects TRBV6-5 to TRBJ1-1, with TRBD1 as a possible D gene (5 bases). The CDR3 consists of 14 residues. The V end lost 2 bases, the J end lost 0 bases, and 7 bases lay between the germline ends. Germline CDR1 reads MNHEY; CDR2 reads SVGAGI. The CDR3 coding sequence is TGTGCCAGCAGTTACGAAGGGGTGAACACTGAAGCTTTCTTT. This sequence encodes CASSYEGVNTEAFF.

The chain combines TRBV18 with TRBJ1-5; TRBD1 matches 12 bases. V dropped 2 bases and J dropped 3; count of bases not matched to a gene: 2. The CDR3 runs to 16 residues. Germline V CDR1 and CDR2: KGHSH, LQKENI. The CDR3 DNA follows: TGTGCCAGCTCACCAGGGACAGGGGGCGACAATCAGCCCCAGCATTTT. Protein product: CASSPGTGGDNQPQHF.

This rearrangement joins TRBV11-3 to TRBJ2-5, with 10 bases identical to TRBD2. The V segment lost 4 bases and the J segment 2 bases; nucleotides outside the gene matches: 13. The V gene's germline CDR1 is SGHNT and CDR2 YENEEA. CDR3 length equals 18 residues. Here the CDR3 reads CASSSGLAEDPKQETQYF. The CDR3 DNA follows: TGTGCCAGCAGCTCCGGACTAGCGGAGGACCCAAAACAAGAGACCCAGTACTTC.